These T cell receptor beta chains were read from a single sample in a study of cytomegalovirus exposure and HLA in healthy donors. The table came from immunoSEQ multiplex PCR; TCRdb's copy has only in-frame clones and leaves some out. The specimen's table records around 74,000 clones. The specimen was PBMCs. The receptor source for this set is a man aged 50 to 60 in good health and CMV-seropositive. Both conserved end residues are trimmed from each CDR3. D genes are given only for firm matches.

TRBV4-1	TRBJ1-4	-	ASSQGSRGSGQEKLF
TRBV27	TRBJ1-2	TRBD1	ASSSRGLNGYT
TRBV11-2	TRBJ1-1	TRBD1	ASTTGGGTEAF
TRBV7-2	TRBJ2-7	TRBD2	ASSQAGGESYEQY
TRBV18	TRBJ1-1	TRBD1	ASSPGQGNTEAF
TRBV5-1	TRBJ2-3	TRBD1	ASNGQGAVEDTQY
TRBV7-8	TRBJ1-1	-	ASSLGETEAF
TRBV4-1	TRBJ2-2	-	ASSQEKATGELF
TRBV15	TRBJ2-5	TRBD2	ATSRDGTSQKTQY
TRBV2	TRBJ1-2	-	ASSWTWDGYT
TRBV4-1	TRBJ2-5	-	ASSQGSRSEAQY
TRBV7-7	TRBJ2-2	-	ASSLDATTGELF
TRBV10-3	TRBJ1-5	-	ATRLGVNQPQH
TRBV11-2	TRBJ2-3	-	ASSLAPGGRDTQY
TRBV6-5	TRBJ2-5	TRBD2	ASRKAGLQETQY
TRBV18	TRBJ2-3	TRBD1	ASSPERGPGPDTQY
TRBV5-6	TRBJ2-1	-	ASSLLPVSYNEQF
TRBV9	TRBJ2-3	-	ASSVGIVGAAGDTQY
TRBV9	TRBJ2-1	TRBD2	ASSVATSGPYNEQF
TRBV5-1	TRBJ1-1	-	ASSLDPGARNTEAF
TRBV5-5	TRBJ2-1	-	ASSLGQSFYNEQF
TRBV6-6	TRBJ1-2	TRBD1	ASSYSTGGRNYGYT